One and the same sample provided the 27 T cell receptor beta chains below, sequenced in a study of blood T cell repertoires in COVID-19 (dated by TCRdb to 2018 to 2020). Library method: the immunoSEQ multiplex PCR assay. TCRdb re-hosts the immuneACCESS table, in-frame sequences only. Its copies lack some clones; in the studies checked, an unresolved V gene accounts for under half of them, and the cause for the rest is not known. In all, the sample holds 200,000 to 300,000 clones, and 88% of those were seen once. Under 8% of the sample is taken by the ten largest. The sequencing sample was made of peripheral blood. The receptors shown here come from a woman aged 25-40 years with COVID-19, enrolled during active disease.

This sequence joins TRBV6-5 and TRBJ2-7; tentative D call: TRBD1 (6 bases). V was clipped by 6 bases and J by 6 bases, with 18 bases between them. The germline gives CDR1 MNHEY, CDR2 SVGAGI. There are 14 residues in the CDR3. In nucleotides, the CDR3 is TGTGCCAGCAGCTCTAACAGGGAAACGGGCGAGCAGTACTTC. Protein product: CASSSNRETGEQYF.

The V call is TRBV27, the J call TRBJ1-1; 9 bases are shared with TRBD1. The CDR3 is 15 amino acids. With V trimmed by 5 bases and J by 2 bases, 6 bases remained unmatched. The germline V gene encodes CDR1 MNHEY and CDR2 SMNVEV (reference sequence). CDR3 loop: CASSAPGQGNTEAFF. CDR3 bases: TGTGCCAGCAGTGCTCCGGGACAGGGAAACACTGAAGCTTTCTTT.

This clone was seen just once. The V gene is TRBV4-2, the J gene TRBJ1-1; TRBD1 aligns across 8 bases. This CDR3 region has 15 residues. The junction had 5 bases not matched to a gene; V was cut back by 4 bases and J by 1 base. Germline CDR1 reads LGHNA; CDR2 reads YNFKEQ. The chain's CDR3 is CASSLRTGQNTEAFF. In DNA form, the CDR3 reads TGTGCCAGCAGCCTGAGGACAGGGCAGAACACTGAAGCTTTCTTT.

The chain recombines TRBV4-1 with TRBJ1-1; TRBD1 might be the D (6 bases). The CDR3 has 15 amino acids. From germline, CDR1 is MGHRA and CDR2 YSYEKL. The V and J ends lost 0 bases and 10 bases respectively, with 18 bases between them. CDR3 loop: CASSQDQRGVQGAFF. CDR3 nucleotide sequence: TGCGCCAGCAGCCAAGATCAGAGAGGAGTACAGGGAGCTTTCTTT.

This clone was counted between two and nine times. This chain uses TRBV2 with TRBJ2-1; 7 bases fit TRBD2. V dropped 11 bases and J dropped 5; count of bases not matched to a gene: 9. The germline CDR1 and CDR2 sequences are SNHLY and FYNNEI. The CDR3 covers 13 residues. In nucleotides, the CDR3 is TGTGCCCCGGGAGCGGGGACCCACAATGAGCAGTTCTTC. It encodes CAPGAGTHNEQFF.

This clone was counted between two and nine times. This rearrangement joins TRBV5-1 to TRBJ1-2; D gene uncertain. CDR3 length equals 17 residues. With 1 base removed from V and 7 bases from J, the gap between germline ends came to 23 bases. Per germline, CDR1 SGHRS and CDR2 YFSETQ. In DNA, the CDR3 is TGCGCCAGCAGCTTGTTACCTATCGGAGGGCAGGCCAGTGGCTACACCTTC. Translating gives CASSLLPIGGQASGYTF.

The chain recombines TRBV5-1 with TRBJ2-1, with 12 bases lining up with TRBD2. V lost 4 bases, J lost 4 bases, and 6 bases stayed unmatched. Germline V gene data show CDR1 as SGHRS and CDR2 as YFSETQ. The CDR3 sequence is 16 residues long. In DNA, the CDR3 is TGCGCCAGCAGCCCTAGACTAGCGGGAGCGTACAATGAGCAGTTCTTC. Translating gives CASSPRLAGAYNEQFF.

The table lists this clone with a count of one. The chain uses TRBV28 and TRBJ2-2; TRBD1 agrees at 7 bases. With V trimmed by 9 bases and J by 2 bases, 6 bases remained unmatched. Germline V gene lookup returns CDR1 MDHEN and CDR2 SYDVKM. There are 14 residues in the CDR3. CDR3 sequence reads: CASRTGVNTGELFF. CDR3 DNA: TGTGCCAGTAGGACAGGCGTTAACACCGGGGAGCTGTTTTTT.

In this sample, this clone turned up once. CDR3 region: CASSLASWDSYGYTF. Here the CDR3 DNA reads TGTGCCAGCAGCTTAGCTAGTTGGGACAGCTATGGCTACACCTTC. The chain carries TRBV7-9 and TRBJ1-2; 7 bases agree with TRBD1. The germline V gene has CDR1 SEHNR and CDR2 FQNEAQ (reference sequence). V trimming: 0 bases; J trimming: 4 bases; junction bases outside the gene matches: 5. The CDR3 contains 15 residues.

The chain is built from TRBV2 and TRBJ1-2; D is unclear. CDR1 is SNHLY, CDR2 FYNNEI, per germline. This CDR3 spans 13 amino acids. V shed 6 bases and J shed 1 base, with 9 bases lying between them. Here the CDR3 reads CASSATVNYGYTF. The CDR3 DNA reads TGTGCCAGCAGCGCCACAGTTAACTATGGCTACACCTTC.

The chain's CDR3 is CASSLGGQSGPGYTF. The CDR3 DNA follows: TGCGCCAGCAGCTTGGGGGGACAGTCGGGGCCCGGCTACACCTTC. V is TRBV5-1 and J is TRBJ1-2; 7 bases are shared with TRBD1. Germline lookup yields CDR1 SGHRS and CDR2 YFSETQ. J gave up 8 bases and V 0 bases, and 10 bases lay outside the gene matches. The CDR3 is made up of 15 amino acids.

This chain connects TRBV7-8 to TRBJ2-3, with 15 bases fitting TRBD2. V lost 4 bases to trimming and J lost 4 bases; unmatched junction nucleotides: 0. CDR1 SGHVS and CDR2 FQNEAQ come from the germline V gene. The CDR3 is 15 residues long. The chain's CDR3 is CASSWTSGGADTQYF. For the CDR3, the DNA is TGTGCCAGCAGCTGGACTAGCGGGGGGGCAGATACGCAGTATTTT.

The rearrangement joins TRBV6-6 to TRBJ2-1; D ambiguous. The CDR3 has 13 amino acids. Trimming took 6 bases from V and 8 from J, leaving 14 bases between them. Germline CDR1 is MNHNY and CDR2 is SVGAGI (reference sequence). CDR3 bases: TGTGCCAGCAGCCGCGCGCCTTCGGATGAGCAGTTCTTC. This translates into CASSRAPSDEQFF.

The J gene is TRBJ1-1, the V gene TRBV4-2; D is perhaps TRBD1 (6 bases). V was clipped by 0 bases and J by 0 bases, with 14 bases between them. Germline CDR1 reads LGHNA; CDR2 reads YNFKEQ. This CDR3 contains 17 residues. The CDR3 loop reads CASSQDRTDQMNTEAFF. CDR3 DNA: TGTGCCAGCAGCCAAGATCGGACAGACCAAATGAACACTGAAGCTTTCTTT.

The chain carries TRBV18 and TRBJ1-1; D remains ambiguous. Deletions cut 4 bases from V and 7 bases from J, with 28 bases between. CDR1 is KGHSH, CDR2 LQKENI, per germline. The CDR3 covers 18 residues. The CDR3 spells CASSLGRDRGIIGSEAFF. The CDR3 nucleotides are TGTGCCAGCTCACTCGGAAGAGATAGAGGGATAATCGGTAGTGAAGCTTTCTTT.

J is TRBJ2-1 and V is TRBV29-1, with 14 bases aligning to TRBD2. The CDR3 is made up of 14 amino acids. V was pared by 4 bases and J by 7 bases, with 3 bases of the junction left unmatched. Germline V gene sequence: CDR1 SQVTM, CDR2 ANQGSEA. The CDR3 spells CSVAGTSGSNEQFF. The CDR3 DNA follows: TGCAGCGTTGCCGGGACTAGCGGGAGTAATGAGCAGTTCTTC.

The chain uses TRBV11-2 and TRBJ1-2; no clear D. This CDR3 region has 14 residues. CDR1 and CDR2 from the germline V gene are SGHAT and FQNNGV. V was clipped by 0 bases and J by 4 bases, with 9 bases between them. The CDR3 bases are TGTGCCAGCAGCTTAGATCGAGGCAGCTATGGCTACACCTTC. Its translation: CASSLDRGSYGYTF.

The chain recombines TRBV20-1 with TRBJ1-3, with D possibly TRBD1 on 5 matching bases. In germline, CDR1 is DFQATT, CDR2 SNEGSKA (reference sequence). This CDR3 spans 14 amino acids. Trimming removed 3 bases from V and 0 bases from J, with 9 bases in between. CDR3 in DNA: TGCAGTGCTAGTAGACAGCCCTCTGGAAACACCATATATTTT. As protein: CSASRQPSGNTIYF.

This rearrangement joins TRBV7-2 to TRBJ1-3, with D possibly being TRBD1 (5 bases). The CDR3 covers 15 residues. Trimming removed 5 bases at V and 0 bases at J, with 11 bases between. Germline assignment: CDR1 SGHTA and CDR2 FQGNSA. The CDR3 here is CASSGGGSSGNTIYF. CDR3 DNA sequence: TGTGCCAGCAGCGGTGGGGGGAGCTCTGGAAACACCATATATTTT.

The chain joins TRBV5-4 to TRBJ2-1, with 9 bases fitting TRBD2. The V gene's germline CDR1 is SGHNT and CDR2 YYREEE (reference sequence). The V segment lost 4 bases and the J segment 7 bases; nucleotides outside the gene matches: 12. CDR3 size: 16 residues. CDR3 bases: TGTGCCAGCAGCATTGGCGGGGGGGGCGGTGTGAATGAGCAGTTCTTC. It codes for CASSIGGGGGVNEQFF.

The V and J genes are TRBV3-1 (or the pseudogene TRBV3-2) and TRBJ1-2; TRBD1 is a possible D gene (6 bases). The V end lost 1 base, the J end lost 4 bases, and 13 bases lay between the germline ends. Per germline, CDR1 LGHDT and CDR2 YNNKEL (reference sequence). This CDR3 has 15 amino acids. This CDR3 reads CASSQGNRDGYGYTF. Here the CDR3 DNA reads TGTGCCAGCAGCCAAGGAAACAGGGATGGCTATGGCTACACCTTC.

V usage is TRBV27 and J usage is TRBJ1-1; TRBD1 is a possible D gene (5 bases). The CDR3 runs to 12 residues. V shed 2 bases and J shed 8 bases, with 9 bases lying between them. Germline V CDR1 and CDR2: MNHEY, SMNVEV (reference sequence). The CDR3 DNA is TGTGCCAGCAGTTTACGGGCAGGGGAAGCTTTCTTT. It translates to CASSLRAGEAFF.

The chain combines TRBV27 with TRBJ2-5; D is unresolved. Germline CDR1 reads MNHEY; CDR2 reads SMNVEV (reference sequence). Trimming took 4 bases from V and 5 from J, leaving 11 bases between them. This CDR3 is 13 amino acids long. The CDR3 region is CASSSPFQETQYF. The CDR3 DNA is TGTGCCAGCAGTTCCCCGTTTCAGGAGACCCAGTACTTC.

The gene calls are TRBV7-2 and TRBJ2-1; TRBD2 matches 7 bases. Germline V gives CDR1 SGHTA, CDR2 FQGNSA. Trimming cost V 1 base and J 8 bases; bases outside gene matches: 8. CDR3 length: 15 residues. CDR3 protein: CASSLVAGEVDEQFF. CDR3 bases: TGTGCCAGCAGCTTAGTGGCGGGAGAGGTTGATGAGCAGTTCTTC.

CDR3: CSAEGDRGYQETQYF. The CDR3 DNA reads TGCAGCGCCGAGGGGGACAGGGGGTACCAAGAGACCCAGTACTTC. The V call is TRBV29-1, the J call TRBJ2-5, with 11 nucleotides matching TRBD1. With 7 bases clipped from V and 0 bases from J, the junction kept 7 bases outside the gene matches. The CDR3 consists of 15 residues. The germline CDR1 and CDR2 sequences are SQVTM and ANQGSEA.

This chain connects TRBV11-1 to TRBJ2-7, with 10 bases identical to TRBD1. CDR1 SGHAT and CDR2 FQDESV come from the germline V gene (reference sequence). Trimming took 6 bases from V and 3 from J; bases not matched to a gene: 5. The CDR3 is 14 amino acids. The CDR3 here is CASSYWTGGYEQYF. Here the CDR3 DNA reads TGTGCCAGCAGTTATTGGACAGGGGGCTACGAGCAGTACTTC.

This clone has more than one count but fewer than ten. This chain links TRBV6-2 or TRBV6-3 with TRBJ2-1, with 14 nucleotides matching TRBD2. The length of the CDR3 is 15 residues. The germline CDR1 and CDR2 sequences are MNHEY and SVGEGT. Trimming removed 2 bases from V and 6 bases from J; junction bases left unmatched: 0. Here the CDR3 reads CASSYGTSGGNEQFF. The DNA for the CDR3 is TGTGCCAGCAGTTACGGGACTAGCGGGGGCAATGAGCAGTTCTTC.